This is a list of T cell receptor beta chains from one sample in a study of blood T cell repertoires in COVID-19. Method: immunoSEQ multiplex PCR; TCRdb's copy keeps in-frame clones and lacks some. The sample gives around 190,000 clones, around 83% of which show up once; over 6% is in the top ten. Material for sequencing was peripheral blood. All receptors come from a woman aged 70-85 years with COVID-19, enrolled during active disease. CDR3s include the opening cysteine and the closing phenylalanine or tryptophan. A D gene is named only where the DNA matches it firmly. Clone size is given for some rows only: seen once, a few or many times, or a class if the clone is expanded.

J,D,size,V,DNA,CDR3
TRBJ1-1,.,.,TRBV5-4,TGTGCCAGCAGCTTAGGGCAGGGGACTTTCTTT,CASSLGQGTFF
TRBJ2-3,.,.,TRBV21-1,TGTGCCAGCAGCTGGGGGTCAGGGGTGGAGACAGATACGCAGTATTTT,CASSWGSGVETDTQYF
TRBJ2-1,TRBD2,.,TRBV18,TGTGCCAGCTCACAAAAGGCGCGGGAGAAGCAGTTCTTC,CASSQKAREKQFF
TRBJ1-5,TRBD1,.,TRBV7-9,TGTGCCAGCAGCTCAGCAGGGGGAGACCAGCCCCAGCATTTT,CASSSAGGDQPQHF
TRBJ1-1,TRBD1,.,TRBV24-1,TGTGCCACCCGGGACAGGGGGCGAGATACTGAAGCTTTCTTT,CATRDRGRDTEAFF
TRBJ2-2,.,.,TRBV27,TGTGCCAGCAGATTTTTATCGAACACCGGGGAGCTGTTTTTT,CASRFLSNTGELFF
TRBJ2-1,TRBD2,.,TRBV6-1,TGTGCCAGCAGTGACCCGGGACTAGCGGGATCCCAGCAGTTCTTC,CASSDPGLAGSQQFF
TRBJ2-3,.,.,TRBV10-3,TGTGCCATCCTCGGTACCCTCACAGATACGCAGTATTTT,CAILGTLTDTQYF
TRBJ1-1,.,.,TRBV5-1,TGCGCCAGCAGCTTGGGGGGGCTGGTTACTGAAGCTTTCTTT,CASSLGGLVTEAFF
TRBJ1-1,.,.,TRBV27,TGTGCCAGCAGAACAGCTCCGGCTTTCTTT,CASRTAPAFF
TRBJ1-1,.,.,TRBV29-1,TGCAGCGCAGCCAACACTGAAGCTTTCTTT,CSAANTEAFF
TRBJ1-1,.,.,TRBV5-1,TGCGCCAGCAGCTTGACAGGGCTGAAGAACACTGAAGCTTTCTTT,CASSLTGLKNTEAFF
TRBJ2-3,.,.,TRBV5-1,TGCGCCAGCAGCTTGGCACAGGGGGGGCAAGATACGCAGTATTTT,CASSLAQGGQDTQYF
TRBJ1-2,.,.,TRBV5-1,TGCGCCAGCAGCTTAGATGGACAGCCTTTCTATGGCTACACCTTC,CASSLDGQPFYGYTF
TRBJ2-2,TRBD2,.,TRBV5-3,TGTGCCAGAACCCGCCGGACTAGCGGAAACACCGGGGAGCTGTTTTTT,CARTRRTSGNTGELFF
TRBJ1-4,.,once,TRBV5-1,TGCGCCAGCAGCTTAGGGAGTGAGACTGGAAAACTGTTTTTT,CASSLGSETGKLFF
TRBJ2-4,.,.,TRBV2,TGTGCCAGCAGTGAAAGCCAAGGAGGGAACATTCAGTACTTC,CASSESQGGNIQYF
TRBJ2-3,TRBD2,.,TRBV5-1,TGCGCCAGCAGCACTACTAGCGGGAGCACAGATACGCAGTATTTT,CASSTTSGSTDTQYF
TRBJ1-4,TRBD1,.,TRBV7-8,TGTGCCAGCAGCTTAAGGGACAGGGGCCTTTATAATGAAAAACTGTTTTTT,CASSLRDRGLYNEKLFF
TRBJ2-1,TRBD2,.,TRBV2,TGTGCCAGCAGACACACAACAGGGCGGGAGGGCGATGAGCAGTTCTTC,CASRHTTGREGDEQFF
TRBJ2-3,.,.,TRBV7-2,TGTGCCAGCAGCCCTAACACAGGTTATAGCACAGATACGCAGTATTTT,CASSPNTGYSTDTQYF
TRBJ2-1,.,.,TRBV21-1,TGTGCCAGCAGCAAAAGGGGCCTCTACAATGAGCAGTTCTTC,CASSKRGLYNEQFF
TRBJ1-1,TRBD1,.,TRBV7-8,TGTGCCAGCAGCTTCAGACAGGGGGCTACTGAAGCTTTCTTT,CASSFRQGATEAFF
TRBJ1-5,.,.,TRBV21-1,TGTGCCAGCAGCAATAGAAAAGGGGGCCCCAATAGCAATCAGCCCCAGCATTTT,CASSNRKGGPNSNQPQHF
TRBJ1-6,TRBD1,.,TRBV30,TGTGCCTGGATCAATCAAAGGCCGGGACAGGGATCTTCACCCCTCCACTTT,CAWINQRPGQGSSPLHF
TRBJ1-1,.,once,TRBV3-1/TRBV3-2,TGTGCCAGCAGGGGTGGAGGGACTGAAGCTTTCTTT,CASRGGGTEAFF
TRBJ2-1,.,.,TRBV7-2,TGTGCCAGCAGCTTTCTTATGCAGGGATTAACTGCGCAGTTCTTC,CASSFLMQGLTAQFF
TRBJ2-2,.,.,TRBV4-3,TGCGCCAGCAGCCAAGTATCAGGATCTGGGGAGCTGTTTTTT,CASSQVSGSGELFF
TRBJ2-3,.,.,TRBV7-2,TGTGCCAGCAGCCCCCAAGCCCTCACAGATACGCAGTATTTT,CASSPQALTDTQYF
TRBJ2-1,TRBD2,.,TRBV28,TGTGCCAGCAGCCGACCTGGGACTAGCGGGAGTTCTGAGCAGTTCTTC,CASSRPGTSGSSEQFF
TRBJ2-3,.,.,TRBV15,TGTGCCACCAGCAGATTCCAGACAGATACGCAGTATTTT,CATSRFQTDTQYF
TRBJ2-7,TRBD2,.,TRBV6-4,TGTGCCAGCAGTGACTCCCGACTAGCGTCGAAACGGTATTACGAGCAGTACTTC,CASSDSRLASKRYYEQYF